What follows describes a single T cell receptor (beta chain). The target antigen is unknown. This sample is drawn from a study of T cell responses to AZD1222 COVID-19 vaccine. Method: immunoSEQ multiplex PCR; TCRdb's copy keeps in-frame clones and lacks some. The data hold about 160,000 clones, with about nine tenths observed a single time. The ends lost 1 base at V and 8 bases at J; junction bases unmatched: 10. Germline CDR1 and CDR2: GTSNPN and SVGIG (reference sequence). CDR3 size: 15 residues. Study outcomes and limitations: Rises in breadth and depth of Spike-specific TCRs came after two AZD1222 doses.

V and J are TRBV30 and TRBJ1-5, with 8 nucleotides matching TRBD1. This material consisted of peripheral blood, taken on day 0 of AZD1222 vaccination. The source is an adult in good health. The CDR3 region has the DNA TGTGCCTGGAGTGAGTCCGTCCGGGGACAGGAGCCCCAGCATTTT. It is translated as CAWSESVRGQEPQHF.